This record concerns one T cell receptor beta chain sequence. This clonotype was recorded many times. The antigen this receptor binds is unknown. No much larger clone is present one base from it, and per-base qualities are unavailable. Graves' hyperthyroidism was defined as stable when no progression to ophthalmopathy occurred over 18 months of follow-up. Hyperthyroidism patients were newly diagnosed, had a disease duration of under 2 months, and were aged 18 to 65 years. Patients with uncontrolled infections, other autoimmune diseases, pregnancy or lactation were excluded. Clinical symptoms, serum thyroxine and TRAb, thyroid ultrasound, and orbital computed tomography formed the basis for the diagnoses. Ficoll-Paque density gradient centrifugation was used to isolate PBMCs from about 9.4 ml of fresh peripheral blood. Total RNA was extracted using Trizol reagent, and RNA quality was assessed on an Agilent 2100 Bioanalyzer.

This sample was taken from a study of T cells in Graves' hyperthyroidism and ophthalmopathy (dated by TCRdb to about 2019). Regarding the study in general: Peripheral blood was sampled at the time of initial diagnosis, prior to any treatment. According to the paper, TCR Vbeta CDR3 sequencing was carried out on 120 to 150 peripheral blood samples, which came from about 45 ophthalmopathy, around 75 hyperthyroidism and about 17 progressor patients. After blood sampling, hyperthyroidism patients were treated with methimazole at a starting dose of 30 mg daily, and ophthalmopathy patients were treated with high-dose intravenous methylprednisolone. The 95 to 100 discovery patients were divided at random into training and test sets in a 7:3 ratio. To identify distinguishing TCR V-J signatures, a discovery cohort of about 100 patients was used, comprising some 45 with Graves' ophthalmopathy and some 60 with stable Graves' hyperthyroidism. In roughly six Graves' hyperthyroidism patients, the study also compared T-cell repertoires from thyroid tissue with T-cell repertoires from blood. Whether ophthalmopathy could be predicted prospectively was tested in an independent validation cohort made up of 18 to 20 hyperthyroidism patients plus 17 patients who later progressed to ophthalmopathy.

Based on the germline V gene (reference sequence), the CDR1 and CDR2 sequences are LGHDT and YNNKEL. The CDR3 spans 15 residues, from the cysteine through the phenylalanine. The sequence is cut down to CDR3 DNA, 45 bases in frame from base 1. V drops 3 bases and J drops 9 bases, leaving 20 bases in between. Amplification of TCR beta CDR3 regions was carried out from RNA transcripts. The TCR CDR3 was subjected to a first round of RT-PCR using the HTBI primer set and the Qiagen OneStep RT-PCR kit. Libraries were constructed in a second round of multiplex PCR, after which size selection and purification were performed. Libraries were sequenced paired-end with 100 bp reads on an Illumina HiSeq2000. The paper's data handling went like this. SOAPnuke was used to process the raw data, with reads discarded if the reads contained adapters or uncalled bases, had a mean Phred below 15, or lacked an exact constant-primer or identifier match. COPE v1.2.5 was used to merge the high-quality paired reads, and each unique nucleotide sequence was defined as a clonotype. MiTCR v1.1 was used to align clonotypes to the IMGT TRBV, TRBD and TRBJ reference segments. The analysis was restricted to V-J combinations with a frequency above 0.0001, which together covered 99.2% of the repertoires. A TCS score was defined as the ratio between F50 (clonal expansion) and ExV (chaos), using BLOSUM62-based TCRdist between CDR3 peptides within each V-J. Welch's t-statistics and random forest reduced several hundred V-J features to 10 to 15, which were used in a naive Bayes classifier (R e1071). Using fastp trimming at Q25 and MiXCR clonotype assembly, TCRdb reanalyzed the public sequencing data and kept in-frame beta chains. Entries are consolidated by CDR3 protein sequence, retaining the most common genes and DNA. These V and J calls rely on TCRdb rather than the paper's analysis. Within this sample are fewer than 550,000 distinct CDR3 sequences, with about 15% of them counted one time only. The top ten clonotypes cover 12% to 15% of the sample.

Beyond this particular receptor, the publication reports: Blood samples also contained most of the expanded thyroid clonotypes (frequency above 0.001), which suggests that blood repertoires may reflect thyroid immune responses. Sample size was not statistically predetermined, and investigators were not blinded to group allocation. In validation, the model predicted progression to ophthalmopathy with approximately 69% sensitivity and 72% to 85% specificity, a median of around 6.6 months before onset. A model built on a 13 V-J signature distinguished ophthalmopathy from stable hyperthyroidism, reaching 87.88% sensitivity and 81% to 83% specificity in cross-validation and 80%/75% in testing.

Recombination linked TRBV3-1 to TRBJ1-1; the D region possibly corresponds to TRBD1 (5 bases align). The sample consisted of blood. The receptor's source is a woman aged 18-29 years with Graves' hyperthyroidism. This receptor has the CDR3 CASSHELGNGHKAFF. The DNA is TGTGCCAGCAGCCATGAGCTGGGTAACGGACACAAAGCTTTCTTT.